This entry lists 2 T cell receptor beta chains sequenced from one sample in a study of identifying expanded T cells in peripheral blood. The method was immunoSEQ multiplex PCR; TCRdb's version includes in-frame clones alone and lacks a portion of them. The sample has 83,000 or so clones; around nine tenths are singletons. Sequencing was carried out using blood. Receptors originate from a person aged 18 to 69 in good health.

Within the sample, this clone is medium-sized (0.01 to 0.1%). The CDR3 here is CASSLSRDRGRVTGELFF. CDR3 bases: TGTGCCAGCAGTTTATCCCGGGACAGGGGGCGTGTAACCGGGGAGCTGTTTTTT. J is TRBJ2-2 and V is TRBV27, with 12 bases aligning to TRBD1. V lost 0 bases, J lost 5 bases, and 7 bases stayed unmatched. Germline CDR1 MNHEY, CDR2 SMNVEV (reference sequence). The CDR3 runs 18 residues.

V usage is TRBV7-9 and J usage is TRBJ2-1, with 10 bases matching TRBD2. V trimming: 6 bases; J trimming: 8 bases; junction bases outside the gene matches: 16. The germline gives CDR1 SEHNR, CDR2 FQNEAQ (reference sequence). The CDR3 covers 17 residues. The CDR3 protein is CASSTGTSVSWGHEQFF. The CDR3 region has the DNA TGTGCCAGCAGTACCGGGACTAGCGTGTCATGGGGCCATGAGCAGTTCTTC.